These 5 T cell receptor beta chains came from one sample sequenced in a study of cytomegalovirus exposure and HLA in healthy donors. In the PCR, 60 Vbeta and 13 Jbeta primers were used. TCRdb's table, derived via immunoSEQ multiplex PCR, lists solely in-frame clones and lacks some. There are some 250,000 clones in the sample; about 81% occur only once, and around 5.7% lies in the top ten. Sequencing was done on a sample of PBMCs. The receptors were sampled from a woman between 40 and 50 years old in good health and CMV-seropositive.

The genes are TRBV19 and TRBJ1-1; tentatively, D is TRBD1 (5 bases). This CDR3 is 13 amino acids long. With 5 bases removed from V and 2 bases from J, the gap between germline ends came to 9 bases. Germline CDR1 and CDR2: LNHDA and SQIVND (reference sequence). The CDR3 spells CASSADRNTEAFF. The DNA of the CDR3 is TGTGCCAGTAGTGCCGACAGAAACACTGAAGCTTTCTTT.

CDR3 residues: CASSPLGGRDQPQHF. Written as DNA, the CDR3 is TGTGCCAGCAGCCCCTTGGGAGGTAGGGATCAGCCCCAGCATTTT. The chain couples TRBV28 to TRBJ1-5; D remains ambiguous. The CDR3 consists of 15 residues. Germline V CDR1 and CDR2: MDHEN, SYDVKM. V gave up 6 bases and J gave up 5 bases, with 17 bases separating them.

The rearrangement links TRBV5-1 to TRBJ1-2; 10 nucleotides line up with TRBD1. This CDR3 spans 14 amino acids. Germline-derived CDR1 and CDR2 are SGHRS and YFSETQ. Trimming cost V 7 bases and J 3 bases; bases outside gene matches: 6. The CDR3 spells CASEVGQGDYGYTF. CDR3 bases: TGCGCCAGCGAAGTAGGACAGGGGGACTATGGCTACACCTTC.

The chain uses TRBV9 and TRBJ1-2, with TRBD1 as a possible D gene (5 bases). Between the trimmed V and J ends, which lost 0 bases and 5 bases, there was a span of 11 bases. CDR3 length equals 14 residues. From germline, CDR1 is SGDLS and CDR2 YYNGEE. The CDR3 DNA reads as TGTGCCAGCAGCGTAGATGACAGATTGTATGGCTACACCTTC. Encoded protein: CASSVDDRLYGYTF.

This clone showed up just once. The chain has TRBV27 and TRBJ2-3, with TRBD2 identical over 13 bases. CDR3 length equals 18 residues. Germline values: CDR1 MNHEY, CDR2 SMNVEV (reference sequence). V lost 6 bases and J lost 4; bases outside the gene matches: 13. This CDR3 reads CASRGNGLAGAQADTQYF. CDR3 nucleotides: TGTGCCAGCAGGGGAAACGGACTAGCGGGGGCCCAGGCAGATACGCAGTATTTT.